The 20 T cell receptor beta chains listed next were all sequenced from one sample in a study of T cell responses to AZD1222 COVID-19 vaccine. The data were produced by immunoSEQ multiplex PCR, yet TCRdb's version contains in-frame clones alone and is incomplete. The data hold about 140,000 clones, with approximately 90% observed a single time. The sequenced sample was peripheral blood, obtained on day 0 of AZD1222 vaccination. Source of these receptors: an adult in good health.

This sequence joins TRBV7-3 and TRBJ2-6; D unresolved. Germline-derived CDR1 and CDR2 are SGHTA and FQGTGA. The V and J ends lost 1 base and 4 bases respectively, with 11 bases between them. The length of the CDR3 is 16 residues. As DNA, the CDR3 is TGTGCCAGCAGCTTAATGGCCGGGCTAGGGGCCAACGTCCTGACTTTC. Protein: CASSLMAGLGANVLTF.

The gene calls are TRBV19 and TRBJ2-7, with 8 bases aligning to TRBD1. CDR3 length: 14 amino acids. Germline V CDR1 and CDR2: LNHDA, SQIVND (reference sequence). Trimming removed 4 bases from V and 2 bases from J; junction bases left unmatched: 4. The CDR3 nucleotides are TGTGCCAGTAGTAGACAGGGGAATACCTACGAGCAGTACTTC. Residues: CASSRQGNTYEQYF.

The rearrangement joins TRBV5-4 to TRBJ2-3; 7 bases agree with TRBD2. J was trimmed by 2 bases and V by 3 bases; bases with no gene match: 6. The germline CDR1 and CDR2 sequences are SGHNT and YYREEE (reference sequence). CDR3 length: 15 residues. The CDR3 here is CASSYTSADTDTQYF. The CDR3 region has the DNA TGTGCCAGCAGCTACACTAGCGCAGACACAGATACGCAGTATTTT.

The chain uses TRBV2 and TRBJ1-6, with 9 bases aligning to TRBD1. The CDR3 is made up of 14 amino acids. Trimming removed 9 bases from V and 5 bases from J; junction bases left unmatched: 5. CDR1 and CDR2 (germline): SNHLY, FYNNEI. The CDR3, as DNA: TGTGCCAGTCGACAGGGGGATGATAATTCACCCCTCCACTTT. Its protein product is CASRQGDDNSPLHF.

The chain recombines TRBV10-3 with TRBJ1-6, with D possibly TRBD1 on 5 matching bases. The CDR3 covers 14 residues. Germline V CDR1 and CDR2: ENHRY, SYGVKD. V gave up 4 bases and J gave up 10 bases, with 14 bases separating them. Here the CDR3 reads CAISVEGLGSPLHF. The DNA for the CDR3 is TGTGCCATCAGTGTTGAGGGGCTTGGGTCACCCCTCCACTTT.

The chain employs TRBV30 and TRBJ2-2, with TRBD1 matching over 10 bases. The CDR3 totals 15 residues. Unmatched junction bases numbered 4, after V lost 3 bases and J lost 3 bases. CDR1 is GTSNPN, CDR2 SVGIG, per germline (reference sequence). The CDR3 bases are TGTGCCTGGAGGGACGGGACAGGGGACACCGGGGAGCTGTTTTTT. This codes for CAWRDGTGDTGELFF. Complete variable domain (other parts from reference TRBV30 and TRBJ2-2): SQTIHQWPATLVQPVGSPLSLECTVEGTSNPNLYWYRQAAGRGLQLLFYSVGIGQISSEVPQNLSASRPQDRQFILSSKKLLLSDSGFYLCAWRDGTGDTGELFFGEGSRLTVL.

This clone occurred a few times. The CDR3 DNA follows: TGTGCCAGCATCAGGGTCGAGGGTCAGCCCCAGCATTTT. Translation gives CASIRVEGQPQHF. The chain has TRBV6-5 and TRBJ1-5; D may be TRBD1 (5 bases). Looked up from germline, CDR1 is MNHEY and CDR2 is SVGAGI. Trimming took 7 bases from V and 6 from J, leaving 13 bases between them. The CDR3 runs 13 residues.

V usage is TRBV12-5 and J usage is TRBJ1-6; tentative D call: TRBD1 (5 bases). Germline loops: CDR1 LGHNT, CDR2 FRNRAP. V was clipped by 6 bases and J by 14 bases, with 14 bases between them. This CDR3 has 12 residues. The CDR3 spells CASGRESGTLHF. Here the CDR3 DNA reads TGTGCTAGTGGGCGGGAGTCAGGGACCCTCCACTTT.

The chain has TRBV6-4 and TRBJ2-1, with 8 bases that match TRBD2. Unmatched junction bases numbered 9, after V lost 8 bases and J lost 6 bases. This CDR3 contains 14 residues. The germline CDR1 and CDR2 sequences are MRHNA and SNTAGT. The CDR3 sequence: CASSSGSFGNEQFF. The CDR3 DNA reads as TGTGCCAGCTCGAGCGGGAGCTTTGGCAATGAGCAGTTCTTC.

The V call is TRBV28, the J call TRBJ1-1; possible D gene TRBD1, 5 bases. Germline V gene data show CDR1 as MDHEN and CDR2 as SYDVKM. Trimming took off 5 bases at V and 3 bases at J, with 16 bases between the two ends. The length of the CDR3 is 15 residues. The CDR3 is CASSAHPRGDTEAFF. CDR3 nucleotide sequence: TGTGCCAGCAGTGCCCACCCCCGGGGGGACACTGAAGCTTTCTTT.

The chain's CDR3 is CATSDPSDRTDTQYF. The CDR3 DNA reads TGTGCCACCAGTGATCCTAGCGACCGCACAGATACGCAGTATTTT. V and J are TRBV24-1 and TRBJ2-3, with D tentatively TRBD2 (6 bases). Trimming took 3 bases from V and 1 from J, leaving 10 bases between them. The V gene's germline CDR1 is KGHDR and CDR2 SFDVKD. The CDR3 is 15 residues long.

The V and J genes are TRBV6-4 and TRBJ2-1; tentative D call: TRBD2 (5 bases). The CDR3 spans 14 residues. Trimming removed 3 bases at V and 8 bases at J, with 14 bases between. In germline, CDR1 is MRHNA, CDR2 SNTAGT. CDR3 nucleotides: TGTGCCAGCAGTGAGGCCCTGAGTAGCGATGAGCAGTTCTTC. Amino acid sequence: CASSEALSSDEQFF.

The V gene is TRBV19, the J gene TRBJ2-7, with a possible D match to TRBD2 (5 bases). The CDR3 spans 14 residues. The ends were cut back, 1 base at V and 6 bases at J, with 13 bases in the middle. In germline, CDR1 is LNHDA, CDR2 SQIVND (reference sequence). CDR3 sequence (DNA): TGTGCCAGTAGTATAGGACGCACTAGTACCGAGCAGTACTTC. Protein sequence: CASSIGRTSTEQYF.

The V gene is TRBV6-5, the J gene TRBJ2-7; D may match TRBD1 or TRBD2 (5 bases each). V lost 3 bases and J lost 3, with 12 bases in between. This CDR3 is 14 amino acids long. Germline V gene lookup returns CDR1 MNHEY and CDR2 SVGAGI. CDR3 protein: CASSYEGRGYEQYF. CDR3 bases: TGTGCCAGCAGTTATGAGGGGCGCGGCTACGAGCAGTACTTC.

The rearrangement uses TRBV6-1 and TRBJ1-2; D unresolved. Germline assignment: CDR1 MNHNS and CDR2 SASEGT. Between the trimmed V and J ends, which lost 3 bases and 3 bases, there was a span of 8 bases. This CDR3 contains 13 residues. Written as DNA, the CDR3 is TGTGCCAGCAGTGACCAGGCGTACTATGGCTACACCTTC. Protein: CASSDQAYYGYTF.

J is TRBJ2-2 and V is TRBV3-1 (or the pseudogene TRBV3-2), with D possibly TRBD2 on 6 matching bases. Germline values: CDR1 LGHDT, CDR2 YNNKEL (reference sequence). The CDR3 is made up of 17 amino acids. With 2 bases removed from V and 2 bases from J, the gap between germline ends came to 15 bases. In nucleotides, the CDR3 is TGTGCCAGCAGCCAATGGGGTATAGCGGTAAACACCGGGGAGCTGTTTTTT. Translated, it gives CASSQWGIAVNTGELFF.

V usage is TRBV19 and J usage is TRBJ1-5; no clear D gene. CDR3 length: 11 residues. Per germline, CDR1 LNHDA and CDR2 SQIVND (reference sequence). The V and J ends lost 10 bases and 7 bases respectively, with 11 bases between them. CDR3 sequence: CATGREQPQHF. For the CDR3, the DNA is TGTGCCACCGGACGGGAACAGCCCCAGCATTTT.

This chain links TRBV5-1 with TRBJ2-5; 7 bases agree with TRBD1. Trimming at V came to 4 bases and at J to 5 bases, leaving 5 bases not matched to a gene. CDR3 length: 13 residues. The germline gives CDR1 SGHRS, CDR2 YFSETQ. CDR3 nucleotides: TGCGCCAGCAGCGTGACAGGGTTTGAGACCCAGTACTTC. Translated: CASSVTGFETQYF.

The chain uses TRBV18 and TRBJ2-3; D unclear. The CDR3 contains 11 residues. In germline, CDR1 is KGHSH, CDR2 LQKENI. Between the trimmed V and J ends, which lost 3 bases and 5 bases, there was a span of 3 bases. DNA of the CDR3: TGTGCCAGCTCACCCCGAGATACGCAGTATTTT. It specifies CASSPRDTQYF.

V is TRBV28 and J is TRBJ1-5, with 11 bases aligning to TRBD1. CDR1 and CDR2 from the germline V gene are MDHEN and SYDVKM. The CDR3 has 15 residues. Germline trimming cut 6 bases from V and 2 bases from J; bases unmatched to any gene: 3. This CDR3 reads CASRGQGAGNQPQHF. As DNA, the CDR3 is TGTGCCAGCAGAGGACAGGGGGCTGGCAATCAGCCCCAGCATTTT.